One and the same sample provided the 16 T cell receptor beta chains below, sequenced in a study of molecular identifiers for immune sequencing clone quantification. TCRdb processed the PCR reads anew with MiXCR; each CDR3 protein has one entry. The data show roughly 300,000 distinct CDR3 sequences, 24% seen once. Sequencing used naive CD8+ T cells from blood, with Jurkat cell RNA spiked in. Subset in this sample: FACS-sorted CD8+CD4-CCR7+CD45RA+ naive T cells. The origin of the receptors is a human donor in good health. Some libraries in this study had Jurkat cell RNA spiked in.

In the case of this clonotype: A much more abundant neighbour one base away suggests this may be a read error. The rearrangement uses TRBV7-9 and TRBJ1-4; possibly TRBD1 for D (6 bases). The CDR3 is made up of 15 amino acids. CDR1 SEHNR and CDR2 FQNEAQ come from the germline V gene (reference sequence). For the CDR3, the DNA is TGTGCCAGCAGTCCGGCACAGGGCGTGGATGAAAAACCGTTTTTT. Protein: CASSPAQGVDEKPFF.

This clonotype was picked up many times. The rearrangement joins TRBV29-1 to TRBJ2-7, with D perhaps TRBD1 or TRBD2 (5 bases each). Germline values: CDR1 SQVTM, CDR2 ANQGSEA. V gave up 3 bases and J gave up 3 bases, with 18 bases separating them. CDR3 length: 15 residues. The CDR3, as DNA: TGCAGCGTTGAGAATCCCGGGACGGAGAACTACGAGCAGTACTTC. The encoded protein is CSVENPGTENYEQYF.

This clonotype has a count of ten or more. This chain uses TRBV20-1 with TRBJ2-3, with D perhaps TRBD2 (5 bases). V was pared by 3 bases and J by 1 base, with 14 bases between. Germline CDR1 reads DFQATT; CDR2 reads SNEGSKA (reference sequence). This CDR3 is built from 15 residues. The CDR3 region has the DNA TGCAGTGCTAGGAGGCCCGCGGAGGGCACAGATACGCAGTATTTT. Residues: CSARRPAEGTDTQYF.

The rearrangement joins TRBV28 to TRBJ2-7; D might be TRBD2 (5 bases). This CDR3 is built from 15 residues. Trimming took 3 bases from V and 2 from J, leaving 14 bases between them. The germline V gene has CDR1 MDHEN and CDR2 SYDVKM. The CDR3: CASSLRLAQAYEQYF. In DNA, the CDR3 is TGTGCCAGCAGTTTGCGCCTAGCCCAAGCCTACGAGCAGTACTTC.

V is TRBV12-3 or TRBV12-4 and J is TRBJ1-2; no definite D call. V gave up 2 bases and J gave up 2 bases, with 9 bases separating them. The CDR3 is 14 residues long. The CDR3 bases are TGTGCCAGCAGTTTATCGCGGCGAAACTATGGCTACACCTTC. This sequence encodes CASSLSRRNYGYTF.

As regards this clonotype: Here the CDR3 omits its conserved ending phenylalanine or tryptophan, so a read error is the likely source. The rearrangement uses TRBV28 and TRBJ2-7; D is ambiguous. The CDR3 sequence is 11 residues long. From germline, CDR1 is MDHEN and CDR2 SYDVKM. V was cut by 4 bases and J by 4 bases, with 5 bases left in between. The CDR3 loop is CASSSVYEQYI. CDR3 nucleotide sequence: TGTGCCAGCAGTTCCGTTTACGAGCAGTACATC.

The chain links TRBV6-2 or TRBV6-3 to TRBJ2-7; perhaps TRBD2 as D (6 bases). With 10 bases removed from V and 0 bases from J, the gap between germline ends came to 7 bases. This CDR3 is built from 11 residues. Germline V gene sequence: CDR1 MNHEY, CDR2 SVGEGT. This chain's CDR3 is CATGVSYEQYF. CDR3 coding DNA: TGTGCCACGGGGGTCTCCTACGAGCAGTACTTC.

This clonotype was seen many times. The chain couples TRBV6-5 to TRBJ1-1; no reliable D call. Germline loops: CDR1 MNHEY, CDR2 SVGAGI. The V end lost 8 bases, the J end lost 0 bases, and 10 bases lay between the germline ends. This CDR3 is built from 13 residues. CDR3 residues: CASGPLMNTEAFF. The CDR3 DNA sequence: TGTGCCAGCGGGCCCCTCATGAACACTGAAGCTTTCTTT.

A word on this clonotype: A much larger clonotype is one base distant, so this may be a read error. The chain is built from TRBV20-1 and TRBJ2-7; D gene uncertain. Germline V gene lookup returns CDR1 DFQATT and CDR2 SNEGSKA (reference sequence). Trimming cost V 2 bases and J 2 bases, with 7 bases left between them. There are 12 residues in the CDR3. The CDR3 here is CSARLPAYEQYF. As DNA, the CDR3 is TGCAGTGCTAGACTCCCAGCCTACGAGCAGTACTTC.

The DNA for the CDR3 is TGTGCCAGCAGTCCGATCACTACTAGGGCCTCCTACGAGCAGTACTTC. As protein: CASSPITTRASYEQYF. The chain joins TRBV27 to TRBJ2-7, with D maybe TRBD2 (5 bases). This CDR3 comprises 16 residues. CDR1 MNHEY and CDR2 SMNVEV come from the germline V gene (reference sequence). Trimming took off 5 bases at V and 0 bases at J, with 17 bases between the two ends.

This clonotype was picked up many times. This sequence joins TRBV21-1 and TRBJ1-2; the D call in the table, TRBD1, was not verified against the DNA. TRBV21-1 is recorded as a pseudogene. The CDR3 contains 13 residues. CDR3 sequence (DNA): TGTGCCAGCACCCAGAACAGGCCCTATGGCTACACCTTC. It codes for CASTQNRPYGYTF.

Concerning this clonotype: This clone may be a read error of a much larger clone one base away. This chain links TRBV7-9 with TRBJ2-7; TRBD2 matches 15 bases. The CDR3 has 13 residues. CDR1 and CDR2 from the germline V gene are SEHNR and FQNEAQ (reference sequence). V shed 8 bases and J 8 bases; nucleotides not matched to a gene: 4. The CDR3: CASGLAGGSKQYF. The CDR3 DNA follows: TGTGCCAGCGGACTAGCGGGAGGGTCCAAGCAGTACTTC.

This sequence joins TRBV20-1 and TRBJ1-5; D is ambiguous. Germline V gene sequence: CDR1 DFQATT, CDR2 SNEGSKA (reference sequence). Trimming removed 5 bases at V and 3 bases at J, with 11 bases between. The CDR3 runs to 13 residues. The CDR3 is CSAEDQINQPQHF. CDR3 in DNA: TGCAGTGCTGAGGACCAAATCAATCAGCCCCAGCATTTT.

Only a few counts were recorded for this clonotype. V is TRBV29-1 and J is TRBJ2-7; 8 bases fit TRBD1. J was trimmed by 0 bases and V by 5 bases; bases with no gene match: 3. CDR1 is SQVTM and CDR2 is ANQGSEA in the germline V gene. The CDR3 covers 13 residues. The CDR3 coding sequence is TGCAGCGTTATAACAGGGGGCTCCTACGAGCAGTACTTC. Protein product: CSVITGGSYEQYF.

A few counts support this clonotype. The V and J genes are TRBV11-2 and TRBJ1-3; D remains ambiguous. The V end lost 10 bases, the J end lost 0 bases, and 13 bases lay between the germline ends. The CDR3 contains 14 residues. Germline CDR1 and CDR2: SGHAT and FQNNGV. CDR3 DNA: TGTGCCACCAACACCGCGAACTCTGGAAACACCATATATTTT. Amino acids: CATNTANSGNTIYF.

This clonotype is a singleton in its sample. A much larger clone lies a single base off, so this may be a read error. The chain has TRBV27 and TRBJ2-5; 8 nucleotides agree with TRBD1. Germline V gene sequence: CDR1 MNHEY, CDR2 SMNVEV (reference sequence). This CDR3 has 14 amino acids. The trim removed 3 bases at V and 2 bases at J, leaving 2 bases unmatched. CDR3 residues: CASSFTGGQETQYF. The DNA of the CDR3 is TGTGCCAGCAGTTTCACAGGGGGTCAAGAGACCCAGTACTTC.